The rows below give T cell receptor beta chains drawn from one sample of a study of technical replicates of blood from a few donors. Measured with immunoSEQ multiplex PCR; TCRdb has only the in-frame clones, and not every one. The table has about 73,000 clones, roughly nine tenths seen once; the top ten hold approximately 4.4%. What was sequenced was PBMCs. Receptors were obtained from a human donor in good health. Some clones in this sample may be carry-over from other donors' samples. Each CDR3 is given with its conserved first and last residue. D genes are given only for firm matches. Size is omitted from some rows. Given values are once, few, many or a class for expanded clones.

V gene,clone size,D gene,J gene,CDR3 protein,CDR3 DNA
TRBV6-5,.,.,TRBJ1-1,CASSRAMNTEAFF,TGTGCCAGCTCGAGGGCCATGAACACTGAAGCTTTCTTT
TRBV19,.,.,TRBJ2-1,CASSIGVRGNEQFF,TGTGCCAGTAGTATCGGGGTCAGGGGTAATGAGCAGTTCTTC
TRBV10-3,.,.,TRBJ2-6,CAISEHGAGANVLTF,TGTGCCATCAGTGAGCACGGGGCTGGGGCCAACGTCCTGACTTTC
TRBV27,once,TRBD1,TRBJ1-5,CASRAGTGYYSNQPQHF,TGTGCCAGCAGGGCCGGGACAGGATATTATAGCAATCAGCCCCAGCATTTT
TRBV9,.,.,TRBJ2-5,CASSVGQSVETQYF,TGTGCCAGCAGCGTAGGTCAATCAGTAGAGACCCAGTACTTC
TRBV7-9,.,.,TRBJ2-3,CASSLFGGRGTSRGDTQYF,TGTGCCAGCAGCTTATTTGGCGGCAGGGGCACAAGTCGGGGAGATACGCAGTATTTT
TRBV29-1,.,TRBD2,TRBJ2-7,CSVAFGLAAHEQYF,TGCAGCGTTGCTTTCGGACTAGCGGCCCACGAGCAGTACTTC
TRBV7-2,.,.,TRBJ2-1,CASSFPGTRNNEQFF,TGTGCCAGCAGCTTCCCCGGGACTCGCAACAATGAGCAGTTCTTC
TRBV19,.,TRBD1,TRBJ2-2,CASGVGTAFSELFF,TGTGCCAGTGGGGTTGGGACAGCTTTTTCTGAGCTGTTTTTT
TRBV21-1,.,.,TRBJ2-1,CASSKGLYSGRAYRNEQFF,TGTGCCAGCAGCAAAGGACTGTATAGCGGGAGGGCCTACCGCAATGAGCAGTTCTTC
TRBV5-1,.,.,TRBJ2-3,CASSFQGSTDTQYF,TGCGCCAGCAGCTTCCAGGGGAGCACAGATACGCAGTATTTT
TRBV7-3,.,.,TRBJ2-2,CASSPRLDTGELFF,TGTGCCAGCAGCCCGAGACTGGACACCGGGGAGCTGTTTTTT
TRBV5-1,.,TRBD1,TRBJ1-1,CASSSLQGGGTEAFF,TGCGCCAGCAGCTCATTACAGGGGGGAGGGACTGAAGCTTTCTTT
TRBV11-3,.,.,TRBJ2-1,CASSLDHREEQFF,TGTGCCAGCAGCTTAGATCACCGGGAGGAGCAGTTCTTC
TRBV9,.,TRBD1,TRBJ2-3,CASSVKYRGQDTDTQYF,TGTGCCAGCAGCGTGAAATACAGGGGCCAGGACACAGATACGCAGTATTTT
TRBV30,.,.,TRBJ1-6,CAWSRTISPLHF,TGTGCCTGGAGTCGGACAATCTCACCCCTCCACTTT
TRBV11-2,once,.,TRBJ2-3,CASRTGRGKGGDTQYF,TGTGCCAGCAGGACCGGGCGGGGGAAAGGGGGAGATACGCAGTATTTT
TRBV5-1,.,.,TRBJ2-7,CASSPRLLEGEQYF,TGCGCCAGCAGCCCGAGACTACTAGAGGGCGAGCAGTACTTC
TRBV4-3,.,.,TRBJ1-5,CASSQLYSGRNQPQHF,TGCGCCAGCAGCCAACTTTACAGTGGGCGCAATCAGCCCCAGCATTTT
TRBV6-6,once,.,TRBJ2-3,CASGLAISTDTQYF,TGTGCCAGCGGTCTAGCGATTAGCACAGATACGCAGTATTTT
TRBV7-2,.,.,TRBJ2-7,CASSSGTGSYEQYF,TGTGCCAGCAGCTCCGGGACTGGCTCCTACGAGCAGTACTTC
TRBV5-4,few,.,TRBJ2-7,CASSSSPTGHGYEQYF,TGTGCCAGCAGCTCATCACCTACGGGACACGGGTACGAGCAGTACTTC
TRBV25-1,many,.,TRBJ2-1,CASSERGNEQFF,TGTGCCAGCAGTGAAAGGGGTAATGAGCAGTTCTTC
TRBV7-3,.,TRBD2,TRBJ2-3,CASTGLAGVYTQYF,TGTGCCAGCACCGGGCTAGCGGGGGTGTATACGCAGTATTTT
TRBV4-3,.,TRBD2,TRBJ2-2,CASSQDRAGVANTGELFF,TGCGCCAGCAGCCAAGATCGAGCGGGGGTCGCGAACACCGGGGAGCTGTTTTTT
TRBV18,.,TRBD2,TRBJ2-7,CASSPGLADSEQYF,TGTGCCAGCTCACCAGGACTAGCGGACTCGGAGCAGTACTTC
TRBV4-1,.,TRBD2,TRBJ2-4,CASSQDREVAGEPKNIQYF,TGCGCCAGCAGCCAAGATAGAGAGGTAGCGGGGGAGCCCAAAAACATTCAGTACTTC
TRBV7-9,.,TRBD1,TRBJ1-2,CASSLGQEGYTF,TGTGCCAGCAGCCTCGGACAGGAAGGCTACACCTTC
TRBV19,once,.,TRBJ2-1,CASRPSFGYGYNEQFF,TGTGCCAGTAGGCCATCGTTCGGTTACGGTTACAATGAGCAGTTCTTC
TRBV27,.,TRBD2,TRBJ2-5,CASTSASGRANQETQYF,TGTGCCAGCACGTCCGCTAGCGGGAGAGCGAACCAAGAGACCCAGTACTTC
TRBV7-2,.,TRBD1,TRBJ2-7,CASSDRDRTYEQYF,TGTGCCAGCAGCGACCGGGACAGGACCTACGAGCAGTACTTC
TRBV5-4,.,.,TRBJ1-4,CASSLLAGGANEKLFF,TGTGCCAGCAGCCTTCTTGCTGGGGGGGCTAATGAAAAACTGTTTTTT
TRBV10-3,.,.,TRBJ1-2,CAISESLGAFWNGYTF,TGTGCCATCAGTGAGTCGCTGGGGGCGTTTTGGAATGGCTACACCTTC
TRBV6-6,.,.,TRBJ1-5,CASRGEGSNQPQHF,TGTGCCAGCAGGGGAGAAGGGAGCAATCAGCCCCAGCATTTT
TRBV5-8,.,.,TRBJ2-5,CASSLGASPGVETQYF,TGTGCCAGCAGCTTGGGGGCTAGCCCAGGGGTGGAGACCCAGTACTTC
TRBV7-2,.,.,TRBJ1-2,CASSQGREYGYTF,TGTGCCAGCAGTCAGGGGAGGGAATATGGCTACACCTTC
TRBV18,.,TRBD1,TRBJ1-4,CASSPGQGREKLFF,TGTGCCAGCTCCCCCGGACAGGGAAGAGAAAAACTGTTTTTT
TRBV30,.,TRBD2,TRBJ2-7,CAWSLTGEVAGGTYEQYF,TGTGCCTGGAGTTTGACGGGCGAGGTAGCGGGAGGCACCTACGAGCAGTACTTC
TRBV7-2,.,TRBD1,TRBJ2-2,CASSFHRGNGELFF,TGTGCCAGCAGCTTCCACAGGGGGAACGGGGAGCTGTTTTTT
TRBV5-1,.,TRBD1,TRBJ2-3,CASWTGYTDTQYF,TGCGCCAGTTGGACAGGGTACACAGATACGCAGTATTTT
TRBV5-6,.,.,TRBJ1-3,CASSYRDTGTIYF,TGTGCCAGCAGCTACAGGGACACGGGCACCATATATTTT
TRBV10-3,.,.,TRBJ2-7,CAISESIQYYEQYF,TGTGCCATCAGTGAGTCTATCCAGTACTACGAGCAGTACTTC
TRBV5-1,.,TRBD1,TRBJ2-1,CASSQGQGYIDNEQFF,TGCGCCAGCAGCCAAGGACAGGGTTACATCGACAATGAGCAGTTCTTC